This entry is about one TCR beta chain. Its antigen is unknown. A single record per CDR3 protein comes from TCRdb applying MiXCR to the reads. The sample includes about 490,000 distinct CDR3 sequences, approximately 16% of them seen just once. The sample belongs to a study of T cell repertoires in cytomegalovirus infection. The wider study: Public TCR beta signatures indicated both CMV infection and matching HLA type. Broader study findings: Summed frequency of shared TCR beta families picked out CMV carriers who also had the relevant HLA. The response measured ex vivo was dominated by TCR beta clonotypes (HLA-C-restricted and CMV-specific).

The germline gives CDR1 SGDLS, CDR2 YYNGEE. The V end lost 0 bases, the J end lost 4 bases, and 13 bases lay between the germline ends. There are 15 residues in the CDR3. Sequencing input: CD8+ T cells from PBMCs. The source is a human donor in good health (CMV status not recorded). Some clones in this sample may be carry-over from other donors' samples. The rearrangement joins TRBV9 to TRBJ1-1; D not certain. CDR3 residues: CASSVDGASGTEAFF. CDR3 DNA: TGTGCCAGCAGCGTAGATGGTGCCTCGGGCACTGAAGCTTTCTTT.